This TCR beta chain was profiled in a study of blood T cells in healthy people across ages. Study results and limitations: The diversity estimates, figures obtained from one million T cells, were considered underestimates.

The CDR3 runs to 13 residues. In germline, CDR1 is SGHAT, CDR2 FQNNGV. V was pared by 4 bases and J by 4 bases, with 7 bases between. As concerns this clonotype: Its antigen is not identified.

Next came a second PCR, run for about 6 to 12 cycles, which used a sample-barcoded 5' primer along with a J-beta primer mix. Using its own MiXCR run on the 5' RACE reads, TCRdb lists one record per CDR3 protein. The sample includes approximately 800,000 distinct CDR3 sequences, under 30% of them seen just once. The sample also formed part of further work on T cells of mothers and their children. That study adds: Samples were obtained from three healthy Caucasian mothers and their six children.

The chain couples TRBV11-2 to TRBJ2-2; D is ambiguous. The sequencing sample was made of blood. This TCR derives from a boy aged 5-17 years in good health. The chain's CDR3 is CASSSTLTGELFF. The CDR3 nucleotides are TGTGCCAGCAGCTCGACTCTCACCGGGGAGCTGTTTTTT. Using reference TRBV11-2 and TRBJ2-2 for the parts outside the CDR3, the full variable domain is EAGVAQSPRYKIIEKRQSVAFWCNPISGHATLYWYQQILGQGPKLLIQFQNNGVVDDSQLPKDRFSAERLKGVDSTLKIQPAKLEDSAVYLCASSSTLTGELFFGEGSRLTVL.